These T cell receptor beta chains were read from a single sample in a study of low-dose radiotherapy and immunotherapy resistance in tumors. Each CDR3 protein gets one entry after TCRdb re-called the reads with MiXCR. The sample carries 65,000 to 85,000 distinct CDR3 sequences, around 17% recorded once. Source: PBMCs, taken after low-dose radiotherapy plus immunotherapy. These TCRs come from a male donor with prostate cancer. The CDR3 runs from the conserved cysteine through the conserved F or W. Fields, in order: D gene, J gene, V gene, clone size, CDR3 DNA, CDR3 protein. A D gene is named only where the DNA matches it firmly. Some rows have no size entry. The others give once, few or many, or a class for an expanded clone.

D gene: -
J gene: TRBJ2-5
V gene: TRBV6-2/TRBV6-3
clone size: many
CDR3 DNA: TGTGCCAGCAGTTTGGTCGGGGGGCGAGAGACCCAGTACTTC
CDR3 protein: CASSLVGGRETQYF

D gene: TRBD2
J gene: TRBJ2-3
V gene: TRBV9
clone size: many
CDR3 DNA: TGTGCCAGCAGCGTCCGACTAGCGGCCGGAGATACGCAGTATTTT
CDR3 protein: CASSVRLAAGDTQYF

D gene: TRBD1
J gene: TRBJ2-1
V gene: TRBV5-1
clone size: many
CDR3 DNA: TGCGCCAGCAGCCGAAGGGGGCGAAGCGGAAATTTGGATGAGCAGTTCTTC
CDR3 protein: CASSRRGRSGNLDEQFF

D gene: -
J gene: TRBJ1-2
V gene: TRBV5-5
clone size: many
CDR3 DNA: TGTGCCAGCAGCTTAGGTCCCGTGGATGGCTACACCTTC
CDR3 protein: CASSLGPVDGYTF

D gene: TRBD2
J gene: TRBJ2-5
V gene: TRBV7-9
clone size: many
CDR3 DNA: TGTGCCAGCAGCCCCCTTGGGACTAGCGGGATACAAGAGACCCAGTACTTC
CDR3 protein: CASSPLGTSGIQETQYF

D gene: TRBD2
J gene: TRBJ2-5
V gene: TRBV28
clone size: many
CDR3 DNA: TGTGCCAGCAAACTAGCGGGAGGGCCGGAGACCCAGTACTTC
CDR3 protein: CASKLAGGPETQYF

D gene: -
J gene: TRBJ2-1
V gene: TRBV29-1
clone size: many
CDR3 DNA: TGCAGCGTTGAAGGGACTAACCCCATTCTGAGCTCCTACAATGAGCAGTTCTTC
CDR3 protein: CSVEGTNPILSSYNEQFF

D gene: TRBD1
J gene: TRBJ2-7
V gene: TRBV7-6
clone size: many
CDR3 DNA: TGTGCCAGCAGCTTAGACCGGACAGGGGTTGCATTCTTC
CDR3 protein: CASSLDRTGVAFF

D gene: TRBD1
J gene: TRBJ1-1
V gene: TRBV12-3/TRBV12-4
clone size: many
CDR3 DNA: TGTGCCAGCAGTGCGCGACAGGGTTTGGGCACTGAAGCTTTCTTT
CDR3 protein: CASSARQGLGTEAFF

D gene: TRBD1
J gene: TRBJ1-2
V gene: TRBV25-1
clone size: many
CDR3 DNA: TGTGCCAGCAGTCCGGCAGGGGGAGGCTATGGCTACACCTTC
CDR3 protein: CASSPAGGGYGYTF

D gene: -
J gene: TRBJ1-2
V gene: TRBV24-1
clone size: many
CDR3 DNA: TGTGCCACCAGTTCGGGGCGAGGCTATGGCTACACCTTC
CDR3 protein: CATSSGRGYGYTF

D gene: TRBD2
J gene: TRBJ2-1
V gene: TRBV29-1
clone size: -
CDR3 DNA: TGCAGCGTTGGGGGGGGCGGGAGGGGATACAATGAGCAGTTCTTC
CDR3 protein: CSVGGGGRGYNEQFF